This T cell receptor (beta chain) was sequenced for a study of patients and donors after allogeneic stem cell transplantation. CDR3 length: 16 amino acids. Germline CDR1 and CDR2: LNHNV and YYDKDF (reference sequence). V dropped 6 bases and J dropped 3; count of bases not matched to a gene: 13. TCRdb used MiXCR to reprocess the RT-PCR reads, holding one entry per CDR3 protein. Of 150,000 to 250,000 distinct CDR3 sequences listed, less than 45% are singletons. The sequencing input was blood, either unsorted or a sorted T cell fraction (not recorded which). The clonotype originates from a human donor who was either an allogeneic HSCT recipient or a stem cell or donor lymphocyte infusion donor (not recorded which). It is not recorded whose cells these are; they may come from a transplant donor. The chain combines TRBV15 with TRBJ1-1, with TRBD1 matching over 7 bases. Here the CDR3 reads CATSPSRGQSDTEAFF. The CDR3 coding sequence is TGTGCCACCAGTCCTTCCAGGGGACAGTCGGACACTGAAGCTTTCTTT.